This T cell receptor beta chain was identified in a study of T cells in Graves' hyperthyroidism and ophthalmopathy. TCR beta CDR3 regions were amplified from RNA. Initially, a first-round RT-PCR of the TCR CDR3 employed the HTBI primer set. One entry per CDR3 protein, called by TCRdb with MiXCR from the multiplex PCR reads. This sample has some 200,000 distinct CDR3 sequences, with about 15% found just once. 10 ml of fresh peripheral blood supplied the PBMCs. Germline V CDR1 and CDR2: MNHNS, SASEGT. V was clipped by 6 bases and J by 6 bases; unmatched bases: 10. This CDR3 spans 14 amino acids. With respect to this clonotype: Its matching antigen is unknown.

Points from the study as a whole: A 13 V-J model separated ophthalmopathy from stable hyperthyroidism. Most thyroid-expanded clonotypes above 0.001 were also found in blood.

The chain uses TRBV6-1 and TRBJ1-1, with TRBD1 matching over 7 bases. The clonotype originates from a woman between 50 and 59 years old with Graves' hyperthyroidism. Sequences were obtained from blood. The CDR3 region has the DNA TGTGCCAGCAGAGACGCAGGGGGGATCCCTGAAGCTTTCTTT. Translated: CASRDAGGIPEAFF.